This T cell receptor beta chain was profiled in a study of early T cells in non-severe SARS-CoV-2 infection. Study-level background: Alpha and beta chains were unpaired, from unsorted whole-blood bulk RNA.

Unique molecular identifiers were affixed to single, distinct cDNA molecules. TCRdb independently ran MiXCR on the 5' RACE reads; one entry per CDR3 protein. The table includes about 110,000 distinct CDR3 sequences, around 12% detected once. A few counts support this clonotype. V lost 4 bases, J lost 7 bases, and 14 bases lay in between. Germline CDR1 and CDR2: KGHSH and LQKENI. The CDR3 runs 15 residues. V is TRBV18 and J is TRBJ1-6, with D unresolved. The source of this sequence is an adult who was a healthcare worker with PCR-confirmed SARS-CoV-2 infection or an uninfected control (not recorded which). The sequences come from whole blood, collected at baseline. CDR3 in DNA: TGTGCCAGCTCACGTCCCTCTGGGGTCAATTCACCCCTCCACTTT. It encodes CASSRPSGVNSPLHF.